A selection of T cell receptor beta chains follows, all from one sample in a study of blood T cell repertoires in COVID-19. Using immunoSEQ multiplex PCR, the repertoire was profiled, and TCRdb retains in-frame clones only, with some absent. Of around 150,000 clones listed, 70% to 90% are singletons. Specimen: PBMCs or T cells enriched from blood (not recorded which). The receptors were sampled from a man in his forties or fifties who had recovered from COVID-19. CDR3s include the opening cysteine and the closing phenylalanine or tryptophan. D genes are given only for firm matches. Not every row has a clone size; where given, it reads once, few, many or a size class.

d_call j_call v_call clone_size cdr3_nt cdr3_aa
TRBD2 TRBJ2-3 TRBV24-1 NA TGTGCCACCAGTGACCGCGGGGGGCCGACCGGGGATACGCAGTATTTT CATSDRGGPTGDTQYF
TRBD1 TRBJ1-6 TRBV9 NA TGTGCCAGCAGCGGCCGGGACAGGCTGAGCTCCTATAATTCACCCCTCCACTTT CASSGRDRLSSYNSPLHF
NA TRBJ2-6 TRBV2 NA TGTGCCAGCAGTGTAGCTACAAGTGGGGCCAACGTCCTGACTTTC CASSVATSGANVLTF
NA TRBJ1-2 TRBV18 NA TGTGCCAGCTCACCGGGGGGTCCCGGACCCTTC CASSPGGPGPF
TRBD2 TRBJ2-3 TRBV15 NA TGTGCCACCAGCAGAGCGGGCGGGGGGTTCACAGATACGCAGTATTTT CATSRAGGGFTDTQYF
TRBD2 TRBJ2-3 TRBV5-1 NA TGCGCCAGCAGCTCGCTCAAGCGGGGGGGGAGCACAGATACGCAGTATTTT CASSSLKRGGSTDTQYF
NA TRBJ1-6 TRBV11-2 NA TGTGCCAGCAGCTTAGGCGGCAGATTCCTAACCCTCCACTTT CASSLGGRFLTLHF
NA TRBJ2-1 TRBV2 NA TGTGCCAGCAGTGACGTCACAGTTTCTAATGAGCAGTTCTTC CASSDVTVSNEQFF
TRBD1 TRBJ1-2 TRBV3-1/TRBV3-2 NA TGTGCCAGCAGCCAAGTGGGGGGGACAGGGGAAAATGGCTACACCTTC CASSQVGGTGENGYTF
NA TRBJ2-1 TRBV7-2 NA TGTGCCAGCAGCCTCCGACAATGGGTAAATGAGCAGTTCTTC CASSLRQWVNEQFF
TRBD1 TRBJ1-6 TRBV28 NA TGTGCCAGCAGAAAGGGGACAGCCAATTCACCCCTCCACTTT CASRKGTANSPLHF
TRBD1 TRBJ1-2 TRBV2 NA TGTGCCACCGAAGCTATACAGGGGGCCGCTAACTATGGCTACACCTTC CATEAIQGAANYGYTF
NA TRBJ1-6 TRBV6-5 NA TGTGCCAGCAGGACAGGACCCGCACCCCTCCACTTT CASRTGPAPLHF
TRBD2 TRBJ2-7 TRBV7-8 NA TGTGCCAGCAGCTTAGAGGCTAGCGGCACCTACGAGCAGTACTTC CASSLEASGTYEQYF
TRBD1 TRBJ2-3 TRBV24-1 NA TGTGCCACCAGTGATCTCGGGACAGGGAGCACAGATACGCAGTATTTT CATSDLGTGSTDTQYF
NA TRBJ1-1 TRBV30 few TGTGCCTGGAGTACAAGGGGATCTTACACTGAAGCTTTCTTT CAWSTRGSYTEAFF
TRBD2 TRBJ2-6 TRBV13 NA TGTGCCAGCAGCTTGACTAGCGGGGCCGGGGCCAACGTCCTGACTTTC CASSLTSGAGANVLTF
NA TRBJ2-2 TRBV6-6 NA TGTGCCCCCAAGGTGGGGGGTACGAACACCGGGGAGCTGTTTTTT CAPKVGGTNTGELFF
NA TRBJ1-1 TRBV5-1 once TGCGCCAGCAGCTTGGATGTGTCGCGAATCACTGAAGCTTTCTTT CASSLDVSRITEAFF
NA TRBJ1-5 TRBV6-5 NA TGTGCCAGCAGCGGCGATTTGAGGTATCAGCCCCAGCATTTT CASSGDLRYQPQHF
NA TRBJ2-5 TRBV7-7 NA TGTGCCAGCAGCTTGGCGGCAGCCACCCAAGAGACCCAGTACTTC CASSLAAATQETQYF
NA TRBJ1-3 TRBV10-3 NA TGTGCCATCAGGGACAATGGAGCGATAAACACCATATATTTT CAIRDNGAINTIYF
TRBD2 TRBJ2-5 TRBV5-1 NA TGCGCCAGCAGCTTCGGACTAGCGGGGGGGCCGGGAGAGACCCAGTACTTC CASSFGLAGGPGETQYF
TRBD1 TRBJ1-2 TRBV3-1/TRBV3-2 NA TGTGCCAGCAGCCAAGGCCAGACAGGGAACTATGGCTACACCTTC CASSQGQTGNYGYTF
NA TRBJ2-5 TRBV7-8 NA TGTGCCAGCAGCTCCGCGGGCGCGGGTCCTCAAGAGACCCAGTACTTC CASSSAGAGPQETQYF
NA TRBJ1-4 TRBV5-1 few TGCGCCAGCAGTTTGGACGCTACAACTAATGAAAAACTGTTTTTT CASSLDATTNEKLFF
NA TRBJ2-1 TRBV5-1 NA TGCGCCAGCAGCCGCGGTCTGCCCGAGGAGCAGTTCTTC CASSRGLPEEQFF
TRBD1 TRBJ1-5 TRBV6-5 NA TGTGCCAGCAGCCCCGGACAGGGGCGGAATCAGCCCCAGCATTTT CASSPGQGRNQPQHF
NA TRBJ2-3 TRBV7-6 NA TGTGCCAGCAGCTTAGCTACTGCAGATACGCAGTATTTT CASSLATADTQYF
NA TRBJ2-3 TRBV9 NA TGTGCCAGCAGCGCCCCACAGGGATCCGGCACAGATACGCAGTATTTT CASSAPQGSGTDTQYF
TRBD1 TRBJ2-2 TRBV7-3 NA TGTGCCAGCAGTGAGGGGGCATGGACCGGGGAGCTGTTTTTT CASSEGAWTGELFF
NA TRBJ1-6 TRBV12-5 NA TGTGCTAGTGGTTTACAGGGAAATTCACCCCTCCACTTT CASGLQGNSPLHF
TRBD1 TRBJ1-2 TRBV15 NA TGTGCCACCAGCAGAGAGCAGGGGGCATCCTATGGCTACACCTTC CATSREQGASYGYTF
NA TRBJ1-5 TRBV21-1 NA TGTGCCAGCAGCTACTGGACAGGGAAGGATCAGCCCCAGCATTTT CASSYWTGKDQPQHF
TRBD2 TRBJ2-5 TRBV5-1 once TGCGCCAGCACGCGGGGGGGTGGCGAGACCCAGTACTTC CASTRGGGETQYF
NA TRBJ2-5 TRBV27 NA TGTGCCAGCAGTTTAATCAGCCAAGAGACCCAGTACTTC CASSLISQETQYF
TRBD1 TRBJ1-5 TRBV27 NA TGTGCCAGCAGTTTGGGACAGGGTCATCAGCCCCAGCATTTT CASSLGQGHQPQHF
NA TRBJ1-4 TRBV5-5 once TGTGCCAGCAGCGTTGGGCGAATTAATGAAAAACTGTTTTTT CASSVGRINEKLFF